The 2 T cell receptor beta chains below were found in one sample sequenced in a study of blood T cell repertoires in COVID-19. The method was immunoSEQ multiplex PCR; TCRdb's version includes in-frame clones alone and lacks a portion of them. Altogether just over 60,000 clones are present, less than 85% being singletons, with the ten largest covering about 18%. The specimen sequenced was peripheral blood. The receptors here all came from a man between 60 and 70 years old with acute or convalescent COVID-19.

This clone was seen only a few times. The chain couples TRBV24-1 to TRBJ2-7; D might be TRBD2 (5 bases). Trimming removed 5 bases at V and 6 bases at J, with 7 bases between. This CDR3 region has 11 residues. Per germline, CDR1 KGHDR and CDR2 SFDVKD. The CDR3 sequence: CATSASGEQYF. Here the CDR3 DNA reads TGTGCCACCAGTGCGAGCGGCGAGCAGTACTTC.

The chain recombines TRBV7-9 with TRBJ1-4; the D gene is possibly TRBD1 (6 bases). Germline V gene sequence: CDR1 SEHNR, CDR2 FQNEAQ (reference sequence). Between the trimmed V and J ends, which lost 1 base and 3 bases, there was a span of 15 bases. This CDR3 region has 17 residues. The DNA of the CDR3 is TGTGCCAGCAGCTTAGGGGTAGGGACAACGGCTAATGAAAAACTGTTTTTT. Protein: CASSLGVGTTANEKLFF.